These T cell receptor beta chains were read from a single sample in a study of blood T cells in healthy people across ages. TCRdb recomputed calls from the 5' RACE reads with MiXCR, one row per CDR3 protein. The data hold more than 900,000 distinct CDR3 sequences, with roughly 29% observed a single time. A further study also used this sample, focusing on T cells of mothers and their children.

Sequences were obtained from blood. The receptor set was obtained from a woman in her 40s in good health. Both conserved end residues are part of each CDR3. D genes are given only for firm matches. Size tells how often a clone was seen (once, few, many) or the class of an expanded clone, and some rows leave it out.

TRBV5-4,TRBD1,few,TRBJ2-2,TGTGCCAGCAGCTTAGGACAGGGTAAAACCGGGGAGCTGTTTTTT,CASSLGQGKTGELFF
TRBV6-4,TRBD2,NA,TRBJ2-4,TGTGCCAGCAGTGACTCGGCTAGCGGGAGTGACATTCAGTACTTC,CASSDSASGSDIQYF
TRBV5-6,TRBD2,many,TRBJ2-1,TGTGCCAGCAGCCCGCCCGCGGGGGTAGGTGAGCAGTTCTTC,CASSPPAGVGEQFF
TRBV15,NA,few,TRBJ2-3,TGTGCCACCAGCAGAAAACCCAAGGCAGATACGCAGTATTTT,CATSRKPKADTQYF
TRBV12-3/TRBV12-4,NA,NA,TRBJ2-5,TGTGCCAGCAGCATCATGGGGGAGACCCAGTACTTC,CASSIMGETQYF
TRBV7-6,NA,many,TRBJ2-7,TGTGCCAGCAGTCCAGGTTCCGAGCAGTACTTC,CASSPGSEQYF
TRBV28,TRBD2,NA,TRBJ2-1,TGTGCCAGTGGGACTAGCGGGAGAGGATGGCACAATGAGCAGTTCTTC,CASGTSGRGWHNEQFF
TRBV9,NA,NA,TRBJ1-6,TGTGCCAGCAGCGTACAGGAGAGCTCCTATAATTCACCCCTCCACTTT,CASSVQESSYNSPLHF
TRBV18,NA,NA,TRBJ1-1,TGTGCCAGCTCACCTCAGGACGAAGGCACTGAAGCTTTCTTT,CASSPQDEGTEAFF
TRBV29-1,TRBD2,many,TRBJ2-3,TGCAGCGTTGCCGGACTAGCGGGGGGCTTCGGGACAGATACGCAGTATTTT,CSVAGLAGGFGTDTQYF
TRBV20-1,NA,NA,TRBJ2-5,TGCAGTGCTGAAGAGATTCAAGAGACCCAGTACTTC,CSAEEIQETQYF
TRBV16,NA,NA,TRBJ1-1,TGTGCCAGCAGCGACTGGGGGGATGCGAACACTGAAGCTTTCTTT,CASSDWGDANTEAFF
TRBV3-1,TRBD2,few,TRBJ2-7,TGTGCCAGCAGCCAAGATTGGGCGGGGGGGCGGTACGAGCAGTACTTC,CASSQDWAGGRYEQYF
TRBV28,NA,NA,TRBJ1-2,TGTGCCAGCACCTACGACAGGATTAACTATGGCTACACCTTC,CASTYDRINYGYTF
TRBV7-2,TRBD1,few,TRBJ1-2,TGTGCCAGCAGCTTAGGGCAATTGGACAGGGCTTGGGGCTACACCTTC,CASSLGQLDRAWGYTF
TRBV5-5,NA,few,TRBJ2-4,TGTGCCAGCAGCTTGGGGGGGCGAGACATTCAGTACTTC,CASSLGGRDIQYF
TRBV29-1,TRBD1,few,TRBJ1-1,TGCAGCGTCGATGGACAGGGCGGGGTGAACACTGAAGCTTTCTTT,CSVDGQGGVNTEAFF
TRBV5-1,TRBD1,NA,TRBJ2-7,TGCGCCAGCAGCACAGGAATGACCGGGACAGGGTCCTCCTACGAGCAGTACTTC,CASSTGMTGTGSSYEQYF
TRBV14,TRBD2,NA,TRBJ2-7,TGTGCCAGCAGCCAAGTCTGGGGGGGCGAGCAGTACTTC,CASSQVWGGEQYF
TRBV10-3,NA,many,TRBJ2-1,TGTGCCATCAGTGAGTCTAATAATGAGCAGTTCTTC,CAISESNNEQFF
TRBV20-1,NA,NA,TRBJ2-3,TGCAGTGCTAGGGGGACCGACCGTTCTAGCACAGATACGCAGTATTTT,CSARGTDRSSTDTQYF
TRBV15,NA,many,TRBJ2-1,TGTGCCACCAGCAGAGATAGGGTTCAGGATGAGCAGTTCTTC,CATSRDRVQDEQFF
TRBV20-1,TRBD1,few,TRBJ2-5,TGCAGTGCTACCAGGGACAGGCAGAAAGAGACCCAGTACTTC,CSATRDRQKETQYF
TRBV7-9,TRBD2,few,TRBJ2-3,TGTGCCAGCAGCCTCTGGAGCGGGGGTGCCAAAGATGCGCAGTATTTT,CASSLWSGGAKDAQYF
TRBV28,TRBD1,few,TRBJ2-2,TGTGCCAGCAGTTTATTCGGGACAGGCATAATCGCGAACACCGGGGAGCTGTTTTTT,CASSLFGTGIIANTGELFF
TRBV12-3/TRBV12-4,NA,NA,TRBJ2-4,TGTGCCAGCAGCTTCCGGGGCAAAAACATTCAGTACTTC,CASSFRGKNIQYF
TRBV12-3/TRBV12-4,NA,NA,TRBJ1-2,TGTGCCAGCAGTTTAAGGCGGGACCCCTATGGCTACACCTTC,CASSLRRDPYGYTF
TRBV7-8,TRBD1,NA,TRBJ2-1,TGTGCCAGCAGCCCGTCCCGGGACAGGGTTAATGGGAATGAGCAGTTCTTC,CASSPSRDRVNGNEQFF
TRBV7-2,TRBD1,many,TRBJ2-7,TGTGCCAGCAAACAGGGGGCGTCCTACGAGCAGTACTTC,CASKQGASYEQYF
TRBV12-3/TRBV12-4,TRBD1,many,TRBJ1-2,TGTGCCAGCAGTCTCGGGACAGCCGACTATGGCTACACCTTC,CASSLGTADYGYTF
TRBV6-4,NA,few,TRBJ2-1,TGTGCCAGCAGTGAGTCCGGGTCCTACAATGAGCAGTTCTTC,CASSESGSYNEQFF
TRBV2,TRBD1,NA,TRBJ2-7,TGTGCCAGCATAGTGACAGGGAGCTCCTACGAGCAGTACTTC,CASIVTGSSYEQYF
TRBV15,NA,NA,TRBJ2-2,TGTGCCACCAGCACCGTCCCCTCGGACACCGGGGAGCTGTTTTTT,CATSTVPSDTGELFF
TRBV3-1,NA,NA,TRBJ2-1,TGTGCCAGCAGCCAAGGGACACAGGTGAATGAGCAGTTCTTC,CASSQGTQVNEQFF
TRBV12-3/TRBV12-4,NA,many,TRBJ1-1,TGTGCCAGCAGTTTCTCGGGGGGTAGCACCACTGAAGCTTTCTTT,CASSFSGGSTTEAFF
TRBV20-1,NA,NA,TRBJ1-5,TGCAGTGCTAGGACCGTCGAAGGCAATCAGCCCCAGCATTTT,CSARTVEGNQPQHF
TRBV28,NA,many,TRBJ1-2,TGTGCCAGCAGCCGCCAGGGAGGAGGCTACACCTTC,CASSRQGGGYTF
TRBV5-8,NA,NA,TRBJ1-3,TGTGCCAGCAGCTTTAGGTCTCAAGGAAACACCATATATTTT,CASSFRSQGNTIYF
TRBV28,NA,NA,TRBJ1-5,TGTGCCAGCAGTCTGCCGAAGACCGGGAGCAATCAGCCCCAGCATTTT,CASSLPKTGSNQPQHF
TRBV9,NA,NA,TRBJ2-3,TGTGCCAGCAGCGTCGGGACGTTTAGCACAGATACGCAGTATTTT,CASSVGTFSTDTQYF
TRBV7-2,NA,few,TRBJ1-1,TGTGCCAGCAGCTTAGCCCTCAAGAACACTGAAGCTTTCTTT,CASSLALKNTEAFF
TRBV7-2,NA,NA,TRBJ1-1,TGTGCCAGCAGCCGAAACCCCACTGAAGCTTTCTTT,CASSRNPTEAFF
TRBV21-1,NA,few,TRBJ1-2,TGTGCCAGCAGCAAAATAGATCAGGGCCCCTACTATGGCTACACCTTC,CASSKIDQGPYYGYTF
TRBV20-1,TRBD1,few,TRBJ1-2,TGCAGTGCCCCGGGACAGGGAATCTATGGCTACACCTTC,CSAPGQGIYGYTF
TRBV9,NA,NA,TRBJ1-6,TGTGCCAGCAGCGATCAGGGATTAATGGGTAATTCACCCCTCCACTTT,CASSDQGLMGNSPLHF
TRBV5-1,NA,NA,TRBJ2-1,TGCGCCAGCAGCTTGGGAGTGGACCGTATCTACAATGAGCAGTTCTTC,CASSLGVDRIYNEQFF
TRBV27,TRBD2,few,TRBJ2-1,TGTGCCAGCAGTCCCAGGGTAGCGGGGGGCATCTACAATGAGCAGTTCTTC,CASSPRVAGGIYNEQFF
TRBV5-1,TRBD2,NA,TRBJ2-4,TGCGCCAGTAGCCTCCCGAGCGGGGGCCAGAACATTCAGTACTTC,CASSLPSGGQNIQYF
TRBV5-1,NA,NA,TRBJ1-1,TGCGCCAGCAGCTCGGGGGCTGGCACTGAAGCTTTCTTT,CASSSGAGTEAFF
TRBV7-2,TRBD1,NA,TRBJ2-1,TGTGCCAGCCCGAGCCGGGACAGTGTTGACAATGAGCAGTTCTTC,CASPSRDSVDNEQFF
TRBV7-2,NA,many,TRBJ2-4,TGTGCCAGCAGCTTAGGAGGGGCCCAAAACATTCAGTACTTC,CASSLGGAQNIQYF
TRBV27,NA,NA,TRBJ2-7,TGTGCCAGCAGTGCTACAGGGTCCTTCTACGAGCAGTACTTC,CASSATGSFYEQYF